Below, 11 T cell receptor beta chains from the same sample are listed, as sequenced in a study of T cell changes during pregnancy in multiple sclerosis. TCRdb's copy holds only in-frame clones and misses some; the assay was immunoSEQ multiplex PCR. Here the sample spans roughly 83,000 clones, about 91% being singletons. The source was PBMCs, collected in the first trimester of pregnancy. The source of these receptors is a female donor in good health, serving as a control in a pregnancy study. Some clones in this sample may be carry-over from other donors' samples.

This chain joins TRBV19 and TRBJ2-7, with 7 bases fitting TRBD2. The CDR3 contains 15 residues. Germline CDR1 is LNHDA and CDR2 is SQIVND (reference sequence). The trim removed 1 base at V and 6 bases at J, leaving 9 bases unmatched. The CDR3 loop is CASSIVSAGAGEQYF. Written as DNA, the CDR3 is TGTGCCAGTAGTATAGTGTCGGCGGGAGCGGGCGAGCAGTACTTC.

V is TRBV5-4 and J is TRBJ1-1; weak D call: TRBD1 (5 bases). V was trimmed by 4 bases and J by 0 bases, leaving 16 bases between them. Germline loops: CDR1 SGHNT, CDR2 YYREEE (reference sequence). The CDR3 totals 16 residues. The CDR3 DNA is TGTGCCAGCAGCGGGGCCCCGGGGGTTGTGAACACTGAAGCTTTCTTT. This encodes CASSGAPGVVNTEAFF.

The chain has TRBV19 and TRBJ1-1; maybe TRBD1 (6 bases). Per germline, CDR1 LNHDA and CDR2 SQIVND (reference sequence). The V and J ends lost 5 bases and 6 bases respectively, with 13 bases between them. The length of the CDR3 is 13 residues. This CDR3 reads CASSLFRGAEAFF. CDR3 DNA sequence: TGTGCCAGTAGTCTCTTCAGGGGCGCTGAAGCTTTCTTT.

This chain uses TRBV5-1 with TRBJ2-3; 8 bases align to TRBD2. Germline V gene data show CDR1 as SGHRS and CDR2 as YFSETQ. There are 15 residues in the CDR3. V shed 5 bases, J shed 2 bases, and the junction held 7 bases outside the gene matches. The CDR3 loop is CASRPRGGITDTQYF. CDR3 bases: TGCGCCAGCAGACCCCGGGGGGGCATCACAGATACGCAGTATTTT. Using reference TRBV5-1 and TRBJ2-3 for the parts outside the CDR3, the full variable domain is KAGVTQTPRYLIKTRGQQVTLSCSPISGHRSVSWYQQTPGQGLQFLFEYFSETQRNKGNFPGRFSGRQFSNSRSEMNVSTLELGDSALYLCASRPRGGITDTQYFGPGTRLTVL.

The genes are TRBV6-1 and TRBJ2-3, with TRBD2 matching over 10 bases. Germline V gives CDR1 MNHNS, CDR2 SASEGT. With 4 bases clipped from V and 4 bases from J, the junction kept 11 bases outside the gene matches. The CDR3 covers 17 residues. CDR3 region: CASSVLSGGAGADTQYF. For the CDR3, the DNA is TGTGCCAGCAGTGTACTAAGCGGGGGGGCCGGTGCAGATACGCAGTATTTT.

The chain recombines TRBV5-1 with TRBJ1-4; 7 positions agree with TRBD1. Germline trimming cut 3 bases from V and 4 bases from J; bases unmatched to any gene: 6. In germline, CDR1 is SGHRS, CDR2 YFSETQ. CDR3 length equals 15 residues. The chain's CDR3 is CASSSAGTVNEKLFF. The CDR3 region has the DNA TGCGCCAGCAGCTCCGCCGGGACAGTTAATGAAAAACTGTTTTTT.

The chain couples TRBV4-2 to TRBJ1-1; no clear D. Looked up from germline, CDR1 is LGHNA and CDR2 is YNFKEQ. The CDR3 totals 17 residues. Trimming shortened V by 1 base and J by 3 bases, and 18 bases separated the two germline ends. Written as DNA, the CDR3 is TGTGCCAGCAGCCAAGTGGTCGGGATGAAAATGGACACTGAAGCTTTCTTT. Translating gives CASSQVVGMKMDTEAFF.

The chain recombines TRBV5-4 with TRBJ1-2; D uncertain. The CDR3 loop spans 14 amino acids. The V end lost 4 bases, the J end lost 8 bases, and 18 bases lay between the germline ends. Per germline, CDR1 SGHNT and CDR2 YYREEE (reference sequence). The chain's CDR3 is CASSQAPDTNGYTF. CDR3 nucleotides: TGTGCCAGCAGCCAGGCCCCCGACACAAACGGCTACACCTTC.

V usage is TRBV9 and J usage is TRBJ1-1; no reliable D call. This CDR3 has 14 residues. CDR1 SGDLS and CDR2 YYNGEE come from the germline V gene. V was clipped by 4 bases and J by 0 bases, with 10 bases between them. Here the CDR3 reads CASSPTLVNTEAFF. CDR3 in DNA: TGTGCCAGCAGCCCGACTCTGGTGAACACTGAAGCTTTCTTT. Looking up the rest from reference TRBV9 and TRBJ1-1 gives the full variable domain: DSGVTQTPKHLITATGQRVTLRCSPRSGDLSVYWYQQSLDQGLQFLIQYYNGEERAKGNILERFSAQQFPDLHSELNLSSLELGDSALYFCASSPTLVNTEAFFGQGTRLTVV.

The J gene is TRBJ1-2, the V gene TRBV18; 9 bases are a match to TRBD1. Unmatched junction bases numbered 6, after V lost 2 bases and J lost 11 bases. Per germline, CDR1 KGHSH and CDR2 LQKENI. This CDR3 is built from 13 residues. The CDR3 DNA is TGTGCCAGCTCACCAGACCGGGACAGGGATTACACCTTC. Amino acid sequence: CASSPDRDRDYTF.

This clone has more than one count but fewer than ten. The rearrangement joins TRBV6-6 to TRBJ1-6; maybe TRBD1 (6 bases). Germline assignment: CDR1 MNHNY and CDR2 SVGAGI (reference sequence). V was cut by 6 bases and J by 12 bases, with 12 bases left in between. This CDR3 contains 12 residues. The chain's CDR3 is CASRPDRQPLHF. Written as DNA, the CDR3 is TGTGCCAGCAGACCCGACAGGCAACCCCTCCACTTT.